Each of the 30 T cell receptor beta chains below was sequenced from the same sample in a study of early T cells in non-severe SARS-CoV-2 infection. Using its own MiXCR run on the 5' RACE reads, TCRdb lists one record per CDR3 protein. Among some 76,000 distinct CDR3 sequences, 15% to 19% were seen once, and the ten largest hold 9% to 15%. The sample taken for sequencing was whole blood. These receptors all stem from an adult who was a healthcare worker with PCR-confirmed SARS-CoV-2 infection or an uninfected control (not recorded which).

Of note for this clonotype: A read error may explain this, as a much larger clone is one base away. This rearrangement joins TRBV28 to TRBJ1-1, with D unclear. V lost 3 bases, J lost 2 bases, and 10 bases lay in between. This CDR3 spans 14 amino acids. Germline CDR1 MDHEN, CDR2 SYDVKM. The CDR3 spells CASSFGRKNTEAFF. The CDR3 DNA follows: TGTGCCAGCAGTTTCGGACGGAAAAACACTGAAGCTTTCTTT.

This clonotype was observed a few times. CDR3 in amino acids: CASSFTGSVSGYTF. The CDR3 coding sequence is TGTGCCAGCAGCTTTACAGGGTCGGTTTCCGGCTACACCTTC. V usage is TRBV7-2 and J usage is TRBJ1-2, with a tentative D call TRBD1 (6 bases). This CDR3 has 14 residues. Trimming cost V 3 bases and J 8 bases, with 16 bases left between them. Germline CDR1 is SGHTA and CDR2 is FQGNSA.

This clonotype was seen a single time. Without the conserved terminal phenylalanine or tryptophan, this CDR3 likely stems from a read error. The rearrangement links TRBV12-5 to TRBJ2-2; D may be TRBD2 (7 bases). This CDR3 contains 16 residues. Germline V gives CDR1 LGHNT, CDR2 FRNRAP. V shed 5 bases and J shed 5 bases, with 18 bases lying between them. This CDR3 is CASGALGGARTGELFL. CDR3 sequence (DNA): TGTGCTAGTGGTGCCCTGGGGGGGGCGCGAACCGGGGAGCTGTTTCTT.

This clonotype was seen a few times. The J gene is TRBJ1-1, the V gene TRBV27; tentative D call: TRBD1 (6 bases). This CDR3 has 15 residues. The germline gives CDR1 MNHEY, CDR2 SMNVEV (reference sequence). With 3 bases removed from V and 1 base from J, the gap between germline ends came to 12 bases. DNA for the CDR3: TGTGCCAGCAGTTTTCGGGCAGGGGCGAACACTGAAGCTTTCTTT. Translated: CASSFRAGANTEAFF.

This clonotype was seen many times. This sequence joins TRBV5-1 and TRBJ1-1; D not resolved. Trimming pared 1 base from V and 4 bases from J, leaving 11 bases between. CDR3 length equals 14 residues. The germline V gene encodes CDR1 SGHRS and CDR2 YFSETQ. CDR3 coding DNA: TGCGCCAGCAGCTTGCTTGCCGGTAGCACTGAAGCTTTCTTT. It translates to CASSLLAGSTEAFF.

CDR3 sequence: CSAHYMTGPGGDTQYF. CDR3 bases: TGCAGTGCGCACTATATGACAGGGCCGGGGGGAGATACGCAGTATTTT. The rearrangement links TRBV20-1 to TRBJ2-3; TRBD1 or TRBD2 may be the D gene (7 bases each). Trimming cost V 6 bases and J 5 bases, with 24 bases left between them. The CDR3 contains 16 residues. Per the germline V gene, CDR1 is DFQATT and CDR2 is SNEGSKA (reference sequence).

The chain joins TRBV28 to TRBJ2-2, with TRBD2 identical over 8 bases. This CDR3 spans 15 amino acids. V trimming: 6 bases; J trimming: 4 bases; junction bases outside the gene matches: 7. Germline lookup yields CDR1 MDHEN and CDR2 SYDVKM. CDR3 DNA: TGTGCCAGCAGCCGGAGGCGGGGGGCCACCGGGGAGCTGTTTTTT. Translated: CASSRRRGATGELFF.

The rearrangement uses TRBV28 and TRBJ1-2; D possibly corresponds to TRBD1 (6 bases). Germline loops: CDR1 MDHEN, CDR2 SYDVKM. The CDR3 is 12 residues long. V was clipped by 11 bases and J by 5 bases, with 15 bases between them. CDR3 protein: CASSERGYGYTF. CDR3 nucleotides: TGTGCCTCCTCGGAAAGGGGGTATGGCTACACCTTC.

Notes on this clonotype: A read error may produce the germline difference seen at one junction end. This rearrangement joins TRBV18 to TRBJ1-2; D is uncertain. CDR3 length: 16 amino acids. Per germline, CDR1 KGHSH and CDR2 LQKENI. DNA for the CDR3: TGTGCCAGCTCACCACCGGGCGGACCACCCAACTATGGCCACACCTTC. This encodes CASSPPGGPPNYGHTF.

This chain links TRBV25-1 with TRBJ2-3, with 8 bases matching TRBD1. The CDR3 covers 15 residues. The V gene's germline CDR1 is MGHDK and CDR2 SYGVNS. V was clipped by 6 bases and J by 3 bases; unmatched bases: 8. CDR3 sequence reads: CASSSGDRITDTQYF. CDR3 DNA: TGTGCCAGCAGCAGTGGGGACAGGATAACAGATACGCAGTATTTT.

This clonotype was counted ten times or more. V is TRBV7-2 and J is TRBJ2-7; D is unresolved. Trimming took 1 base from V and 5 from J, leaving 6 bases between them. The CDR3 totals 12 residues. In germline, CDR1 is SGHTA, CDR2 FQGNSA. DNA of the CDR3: TGTGCCAGCAGCTTAGGGGCCAACGAGCAGTACTTC. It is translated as CASSLGANEQYF.

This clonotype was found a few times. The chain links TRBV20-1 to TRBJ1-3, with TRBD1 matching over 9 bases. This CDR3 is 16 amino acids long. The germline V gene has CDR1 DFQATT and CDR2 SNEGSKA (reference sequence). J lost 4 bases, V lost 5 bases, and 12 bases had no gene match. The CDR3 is CSASTGGLDPGNTIYF. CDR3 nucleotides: TGCAGTGCTTCGACAGGGGGTTTAGATCCCGGAAACACCATATATTTT.

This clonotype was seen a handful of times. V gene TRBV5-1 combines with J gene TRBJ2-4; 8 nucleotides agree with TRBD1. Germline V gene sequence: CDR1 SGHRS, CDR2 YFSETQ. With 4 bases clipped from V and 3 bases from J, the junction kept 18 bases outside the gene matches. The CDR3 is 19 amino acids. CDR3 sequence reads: CASSPVAGGGYQGKNIQYF. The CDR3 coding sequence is TGCGCCAGCAGCCCGGTTGCAGGGGGCGGTTATCAGGGCAAAAACATTCAGTACTTC.

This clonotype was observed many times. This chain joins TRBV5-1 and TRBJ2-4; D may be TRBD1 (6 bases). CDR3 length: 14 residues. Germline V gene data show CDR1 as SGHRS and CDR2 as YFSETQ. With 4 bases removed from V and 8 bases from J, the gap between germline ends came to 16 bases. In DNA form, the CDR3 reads TGCGCCAGCAGCCCCGGACAGATTCTGGACATTCAGTACTTC. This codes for CASSPGQILDIQYF.

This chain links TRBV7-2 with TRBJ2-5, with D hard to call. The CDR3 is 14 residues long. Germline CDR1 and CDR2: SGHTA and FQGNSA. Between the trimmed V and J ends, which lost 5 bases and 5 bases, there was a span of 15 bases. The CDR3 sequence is CASSPTSVWETQYF. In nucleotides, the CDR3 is TGTGCCAGCAGCCCTACCAGCGTCTGGGAGACCCAGTACTTC.

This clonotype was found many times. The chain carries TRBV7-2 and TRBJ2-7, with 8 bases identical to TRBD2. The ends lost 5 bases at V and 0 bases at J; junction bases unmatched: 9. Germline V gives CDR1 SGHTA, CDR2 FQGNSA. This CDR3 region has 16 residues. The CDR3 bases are TGTGCCAGCAGCCTCCGCAGCGGGAGTGGCTCCTACGAGCAGTACTTC. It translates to CASSLRSGSGSYEQYF.

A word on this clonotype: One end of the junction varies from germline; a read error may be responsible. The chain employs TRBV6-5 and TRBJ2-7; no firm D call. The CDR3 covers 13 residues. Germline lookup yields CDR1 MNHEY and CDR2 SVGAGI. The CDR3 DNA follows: TGTGCCAGCAGTTATGATCGAGGCTACGAGCAGCACTTC. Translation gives CASSYDRGYEQHF.

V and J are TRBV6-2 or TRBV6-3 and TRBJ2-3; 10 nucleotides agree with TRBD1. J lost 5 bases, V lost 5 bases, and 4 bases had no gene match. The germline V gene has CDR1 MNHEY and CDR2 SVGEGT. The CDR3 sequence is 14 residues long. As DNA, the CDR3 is TGTGCCAGCAGTAAACGGACAGGGGGAGATACGCAGTATTTT. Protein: CASSKRTGGDTQYF.

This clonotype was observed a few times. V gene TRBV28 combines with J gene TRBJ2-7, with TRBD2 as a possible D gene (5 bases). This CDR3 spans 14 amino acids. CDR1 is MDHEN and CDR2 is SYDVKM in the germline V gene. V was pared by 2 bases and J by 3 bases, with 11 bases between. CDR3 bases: TGTGCCAGCAGTTTAACAGCGGACCGCTACGAGCAGTACTTC. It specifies CASSLTADRYEQYF. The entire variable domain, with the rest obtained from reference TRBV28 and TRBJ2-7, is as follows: DVKVTQSSRYLVKRTGEKVFLECVQDMDHENMFWYRQDPGLGLRLIYFSYDVKMKEKGDIPEGYSVSREKKERFSLILESASTNQTSMYLCASSLTADRYEQYFGPGTRLTVT.

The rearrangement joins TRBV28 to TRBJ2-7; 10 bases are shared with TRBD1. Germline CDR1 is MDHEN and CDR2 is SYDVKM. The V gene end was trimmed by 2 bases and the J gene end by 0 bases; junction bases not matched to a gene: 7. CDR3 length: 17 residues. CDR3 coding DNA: TGTGCCAGCAGTTTACGCCCAGGACAGGGGGACTCCTACGAGCAGTACTTC. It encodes CASSLRPGQGDSYEQYF.

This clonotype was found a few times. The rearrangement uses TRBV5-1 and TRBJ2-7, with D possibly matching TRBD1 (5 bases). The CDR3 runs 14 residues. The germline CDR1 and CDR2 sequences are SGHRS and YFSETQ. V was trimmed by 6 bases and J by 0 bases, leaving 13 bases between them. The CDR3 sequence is CASKGAASSYEQYF. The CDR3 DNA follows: TGCGCCAGCAAAGGGGCGGCCAGCTCCTACGAGCAGTACTTC.

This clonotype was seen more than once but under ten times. In nucleotides, the CDR3 is TGCGCCAGCAGCTTGCTGGCAGGGTATGAGACCCAGTACTTC. Its translation is CASSLLAGYETQYF. The J gene is TRBJ2-5, the V gene TRBV5-1; perhaps TRBD1 as D (5 bases). From germline, CDR1 is SGHRS and CDR2 YFSETQ. This CDR3 comprises 14 residues. V was shortened by 1 base and J by 5 bases, with 12 bases between the two germline ends.

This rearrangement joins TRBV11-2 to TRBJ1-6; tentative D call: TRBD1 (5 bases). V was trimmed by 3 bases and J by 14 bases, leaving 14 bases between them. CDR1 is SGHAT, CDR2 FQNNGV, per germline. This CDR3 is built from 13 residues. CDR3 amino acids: CASSLVQQEALHF. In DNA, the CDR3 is TGTGCCAGCAGCTTGGTGCAACAGGAAGCCCTCCACTTT.

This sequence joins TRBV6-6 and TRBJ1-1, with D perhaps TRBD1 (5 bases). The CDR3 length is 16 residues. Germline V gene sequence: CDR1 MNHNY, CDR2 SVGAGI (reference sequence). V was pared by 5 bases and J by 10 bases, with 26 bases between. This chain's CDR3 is CASSDGTSRVMDGAFF. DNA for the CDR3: TGTGCCAGCAGTGACGGGACTTCCAGGGTAATGGATGGAGCTTTCTTT.

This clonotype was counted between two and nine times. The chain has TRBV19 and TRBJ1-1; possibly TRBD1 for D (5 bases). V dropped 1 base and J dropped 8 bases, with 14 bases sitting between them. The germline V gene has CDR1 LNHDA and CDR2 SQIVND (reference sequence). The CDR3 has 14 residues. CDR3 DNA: TGTGCCAGTAGTATAGGCGGGGCGGCTCGGGAAGCTTTCTTT. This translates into CASSIGGAAREAFF.

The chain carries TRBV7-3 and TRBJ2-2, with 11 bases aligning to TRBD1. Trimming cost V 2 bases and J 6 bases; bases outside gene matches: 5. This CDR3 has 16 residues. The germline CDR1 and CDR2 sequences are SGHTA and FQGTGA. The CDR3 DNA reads TGTGCCAGCAGCTTAGGCCCGGGACAGGGGGCCGGGGAGCTGTTTTTT. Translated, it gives CASSLGPGQGAGELFF.

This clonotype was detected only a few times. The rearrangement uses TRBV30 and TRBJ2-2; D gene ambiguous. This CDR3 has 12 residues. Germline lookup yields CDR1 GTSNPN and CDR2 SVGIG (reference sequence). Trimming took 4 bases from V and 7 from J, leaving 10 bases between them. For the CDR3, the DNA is TGTGCCTGGAACTTCAAACACGGGGAGCTGTTTTTT. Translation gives CAWNFKHGELFF.

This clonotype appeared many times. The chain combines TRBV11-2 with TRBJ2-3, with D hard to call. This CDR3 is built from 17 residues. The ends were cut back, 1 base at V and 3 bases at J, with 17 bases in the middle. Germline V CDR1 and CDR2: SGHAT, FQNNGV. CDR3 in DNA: TGTGCCAGCAGCTTAGGAATTGGCGTTCATCGGACAGATACGCAGTATTTT. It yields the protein CASSLGIGVHRTDTQYF.

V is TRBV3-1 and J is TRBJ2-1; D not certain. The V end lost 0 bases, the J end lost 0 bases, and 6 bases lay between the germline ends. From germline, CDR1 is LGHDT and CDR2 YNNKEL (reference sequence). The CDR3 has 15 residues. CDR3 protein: CASSQDILSYNEQFF. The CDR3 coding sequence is TGTGCCAGCAGCCAAGATATCCTCTCCTACAATGAGCAGTTCTTC.

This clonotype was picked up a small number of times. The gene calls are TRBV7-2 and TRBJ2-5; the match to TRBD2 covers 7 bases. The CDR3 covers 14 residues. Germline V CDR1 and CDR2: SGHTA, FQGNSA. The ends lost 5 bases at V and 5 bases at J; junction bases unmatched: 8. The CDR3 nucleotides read TGTGCCAGCAGCCTCAGCGGGGCGGGTGAGACCCAGTACTTC. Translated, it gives CASSLSGAGETQYF.